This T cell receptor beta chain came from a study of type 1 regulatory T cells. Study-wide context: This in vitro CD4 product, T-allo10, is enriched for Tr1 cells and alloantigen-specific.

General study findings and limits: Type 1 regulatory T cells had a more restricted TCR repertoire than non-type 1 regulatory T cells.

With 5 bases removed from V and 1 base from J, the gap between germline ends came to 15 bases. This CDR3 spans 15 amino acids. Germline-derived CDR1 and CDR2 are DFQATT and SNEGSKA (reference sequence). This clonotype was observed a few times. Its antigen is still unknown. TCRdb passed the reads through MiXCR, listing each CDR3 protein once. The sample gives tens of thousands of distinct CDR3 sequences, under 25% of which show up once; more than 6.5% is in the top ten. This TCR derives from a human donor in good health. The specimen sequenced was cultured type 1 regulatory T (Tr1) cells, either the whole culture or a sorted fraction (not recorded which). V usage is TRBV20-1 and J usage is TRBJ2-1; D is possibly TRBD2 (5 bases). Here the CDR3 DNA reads TGCAGTGCTCTCCTTCAGCGAGGGTCCTACAATGAGCAGTTCTTC. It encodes CSALLQRGSYNEQFF.